A selection of T cell receptor beta chains follows, all from one sample in a study of regulatory T cells in long-lasting Graves disease. TCRdb reprocessed the multiplex PCR reads with MiXCR, giving one entry per CDR3 protein. Here the sample spans some 350,000 distinct CDR3 sequences, 15% to 20% being singletons. This same sample was also taken into another study, of T cells in Graves' hyperthyroidism and ophthalmopathy.

The material was peripheral blood mononuclear cells (PBMCs), obtained at new diagnosis, from a patient treated with antithyroid drugs. The receptors stem from a woman aged 18-29 years with Graves disease. CDR3s include the opening cysteine and the closing phenylalanine or tryptophan.

J gene: TRBJ1-2; V gene: TRBV29-1; CDR3 protein: CSVGEVGGYTF
J gene: TRBJ2-5; V gene: TRBV5-4; CDR3 protein: CASSLVGAGGETQYF
J gene: TRBJ2-5; V gene: TRBV5-1; CDR3 protein: CASSIGLAETQYF
J gene: TRBJ2-1; V gene: TRBV20-1; CDR3 protein: CRTGGEEQFF
J gene: TRBJ2-3; V gene: TRBV6-2/TRBV6-3; CDR3 protein: CASGPWLALAGNTQYF
J gene: TRBJ1-6; V gene: TRBV11-1; CDR3 protein: CASSLAGGSPLHF
J gene: TRBJ2-3; V gene: TRBV5-1; CDR3 protein: CASSREASGSTDTQYF
J gene: TRBJ2-3; V gene: TRBV4-2; CDR3 protein: CASSQDFRTSGARDTQYF
J gene: TRBJ2-1; V gene: TRBV9; CDR3 protein: CASSVVVGEQFF
J gene: TRBJ2-7; V gene: TRBV28; CDR3 protein: CASSFAYEQYF
J gene: TRBJ2-1; V gene: TRBV19; CDR3 protein: CASSISGLAGFDNEQFF
J gene: TRBJ2-7; V gene: TRBV28; CDR3 protein: CASSPLNYEQYF
J gene: TRBJ2-7; V gene: TRBV29-1; CDR3 protein: CSVAPGTDLGEQYF
J gene: TRBJ1-2; V gene: TRBV4-1; CDR3 protein: CASSQYSYGYTF
J gene: TRBJ2-7; V gene: TRBV27; CDR3 protein: CASSNTPGGTEQYF
J gene: TRBJ1-5; V gene: TRBV28; CDR3 protein: CASSSGAGQGDQPQHF
J gene: TRBJ1-2; V gene: TRBV12-3/TRBV12-4; CDR3 protein: CASSLSYSYGYTF
J gene: TRBJ2-5; V gene: TRBV12-5; CDR3 protein: CASGFGLQETQYF
J gene: TRBJ2-1; V gene: TRBV19; CDR3 protein: CASSQNRQGRWDEQFF
J gene: TRBJ2-7; V gene: TRBV5-1; CDR3 protein: CASRTGEVGEQYF
J gene: TRBJ2-7; V gene: TRBV10-1; CDR3 protein: CASREGTGREQYF
J gene: TRBJ2-5; V gene: TRBV15; CDR3 protein: CATSRAERGGAETQYF
J gene: TRBJ2-7; V gene: TRBV6-1; CDR3 protein: CASSPLAGVLSYEQYF
J gene: TRBJ2-7; V gene: TRBV28; CDR3 protein: CASSSRGGPGRDEQYF
J gene: TRBJ1-1; V gene: TRBV3-1; CDR3 protein: CASSQDGGTMNTEAFF
J gene: TRBJ2-5; V gene: TRBV7-3; CDR3 protein: CASSLTAGQYETQYF
J gene: TRBJ1-5; V gene: TRBV20-1; CDR3 protein: CSASPMEGQGNTQPQHF
J gene: TRBJ2-5; V gene: TRBV27; CDR3 protein: CASSRALGLAGWLETQYF
J gene: TRBJ2-7; V gene: TRBV5-1; CDR3 protein: CASAEASGGYEQYF
J gene: TRBJ2-7; V gene: TRBV20-1; CDR3 protein: CSALNYRRPWEQYF
J gene: TRBJ2-7; V gene: TRBV6-2/TRBV6-3; CDR3 protein: CASSSEGDEQYF
J gene: TRBJ2-3; V gene: TRBV12-3/TRBV12-4; CDR3 protein: CASSPSGGAPDTQYF
J gene: TRBJ1-4; V gene: TRBV9; CDR3 protein: CASSGTGNEKLFF
J gene: TRBJ1-2; V gene: TRBV9; CDR3 protein: CASSVGRSNYGYTF
J gene: TRBJ2-7; V gene: TRBV11-2; CDR3 protein: CASSSNLAGLPYEQYF
J gene: TRBJ2-1; V gene: TRBV7-6; CDR3 protein: CASSDTGTSSYNEQFF
J gene: TRBJ1-4; V gene: TRBV5-5; CDR3 protein: CASSLWVATNEKLFF
J gene: TRBJ2-1; V gene: TRBV3-1; CDR3 protein: CASSQEPAVSSYNEQFF
J gene: TRBJ2-3; V gene: TRBV18; CDR3 protein: CASSPGQGVADTQYF
J gene: TRBJ1-5; V gene: TRBV5-6; CDR3 protein: CASRKGQSLHQPQHF
J gene: TRBJ2-2; V gene: TRBV5-6; CDR3 protein: CASSLLGGDGTGELFF
J gene: TRBJ2-7; V gene: TRBV10-3; CDR3 protein: CAISESRLAFSYEQYF
J gene: TRBJ2-5; V gene: TRBV9; CDR3 protein: CASSVGNSEAQETQYF
J gene: TRBJ2-7; V gene: TRBV13; CDR3 protein: CASSFNRGGGEQYF
J gene: TRBJ2-1; V gene: TRBV28; CDR3 protein: CASSLDRVPYNEQFF
J gene: TRBJ1-1; V gene: TRBV5-1; CDR3 protein: CASSLLSGGTEAFF
J gene: TRBJ2-3; V gene: TRBV10-3; CDR3 protein: CAITARADTDTQYF
J gene: TRBJ1-4; V gene: TRBV7-2; CDR3 protein: CASSLRTNEKLFF
J gene: TRBJ2-1; V gene: TRBV7-7; CDR3 protein: CASSLGRAGDRNEQFF
J gene: TRBJ1-6; V gene: TRBV28; CDR3 protein: CASSTRGNSPLHF
J gene: TRBJ2-3; V gene: TRBV28; CDR3 protein: CASSSTDRATDTQYF
J gene: TRBJ1-4; V gene: TRBV6-5; CDR3 protein: CASSSSITGWILATNEKLFF
J gene: TRBJ1-2; V gene: TRBV20-1; CDR3 protein: CSATGTTYGYTF
J gene: TRBJ2-7; V gene: TRBV3-1; CDR3 protein: CASSQGTGSSYEQYF
J gene: TRBJ1-2; V gene: TRBV5-6; CDR3 protein: CASSTQGKNYGYTF
J gene: TRBJ2-7; V gene: TRBV27; CDR3 protein: CASSLSPLAGKEEQYF
J gene: TRBJ1-1; V gene: TRBV6-1; CDR3 protein: CASSGHGGSAEAFF
J gene: TRBJ1-2; V gene: TRBV27; CDR3 protein: CASSFGGDGHTF